Presented here are 32 T cell receptor beta chains from one specimen sequenced in a study of T cell changes during pregnancy in multiple sclerosis. Some clones are missing from TCRdb's copy, which holds only in-frame ones; the method was immunoSEQ multiplex PCR. The sample has approximately 65,000 clones; approximately 91% are singletons. The material was CD4+ T cells from peripheral blood mononuclear cells, obtained in the first trimester of pregnancy. The receptor set was obtained from a female donor with multiple sclerosis, enrolled in a pregnancy study.

V gene TRBV4-1 combines with J gene TRBJ1-2; no clear D gene. Germline assignment: CDR1 MGHRA and CDR2 YSYEKL. V was clipped by 1 base and J by 4 bases, with 10 bases between them. This CDR3 has 14 amino acids. In DNA, the CDR3 is TGCGCCAGCAGCCAAGTTCCGGGAACCTATGGCTACACCTTC. Amino acid sequence: CASSQVPGTYGYTF.

This chain links TRBV9 with TRBJ2-1; 10 bases align to TRBD2. The CDR3 runs to 13 residues. Trimming cost V 0 bases and J 13 bases; bases outside gene matches: 4. Per germline, CDR1 SGDLS and CDR2 YYNGEE. DNA of the CDR3: TGTGCCAGCAGCGTAGGTGAGCGGGGGGGACAGTTCTTC. Translation gives CASSVGERGGQFF.

This clone appeared a few times. The rearrangement joins TRBV19 to TRBJ1-2, with 7 bases matching TRBD1. CDR3 size: 14 residues. V shed 7 bases and J 4 bases; nucleotides not matched to a gene: 9. Germline V gene sequence: CDR1 LNHDA, CDR2 SQIVND (reference sequence). The CDR3 reads CASNQQGKVYGYTF. The DNA for the CDR3 is TGTGCCAGTAACCAACAGGGGAAAGTCTATGGCTACACCTTC.

The chain carries TRBV6-5 and TRBJ2-5, with TRBD2 matching 7 bases. After removal of 6 bases from V and 5 bases from J, the junction contained 12 bases not matched to a gene. Germline V CDR1 and CDR2: MNHEY, SVGAGI. The CDR3 has 15 amino acids. CDR3 residues: CASRTGRVGGETQYF. The CDR3 coding sequence is TGTGCCAGCAGAACGGGCAGGGTGGGAGGGGAGACCCAGTACTTC.

The chain couples TRBV11-2 to TRBJ2-7, with unresolved D. V was trimmed by 6 bases and J by 2 bases, leaving 8 bases between them. This CDR3 is built from 12 residues. From germline, CDR1 is SGHAT and CDR2 FQNNGV. The CDR3 protein is CASRSDTYEQYF. The CDR3 DNA reads as TGTGCCAGCAGGAGCGATACCTACGAGCAGTACTTC. Looking up the rest from reference TRBV11-2 and TRBJ2-7 gives the full variable domain: EAGVAQSPRYKIIEKRQSVAFWCNPISGHATLYWYQQILGQGPKLLIQFQNNGVVDDSQLPKDRFSAERLKGVDSTLKIQPAKLEDSAVYLCASRSDTYEQYFGPGTRLTVT.

The rearrangement links TRBV5-4 to TRBJ2-1; D is undetermined. Germline V gene data show CDR1 as SGHNT and CDR2 as YYREEE (reference sequence). This CDR3 has 14 residues. Trimming left V 1 base short and J 7 bases short, with 12 bases between. CDR3 region: CASSLYRRFNEQFF. The DNA of the CDR3 is TGTGCCAGCAGCTTGTATCGGCGGTTTAATGAGCAGTTCTTC.

The chain couples TRBV10-3 to TRBJ2-3; maybe TRBD1 (7 bases). Trimming took off 0 bases at V and 3 bases at J, with 13 bases between the two ends. Germline V gene data show CDR1 as ENHRY and CDR2 as SYGVKD. The CDR3 is 16 amino acids. The CDR3 DNA sequence: TGTGCCATCAGTGAGTCGGGCAGGGGGGATACAGATACGCAGTATTTT. Encoded protein: CAISESGRGDTDTQYF.

V is TRBV4-2 and J is TRBJ2-5; TRBD1 matches 10 bases. This CDR3 is 16 amino acids long. Germline CDR1 LGHNA, CDR2 YNFKEQ. Trimming at V came to 1 base and at J to 5 bases, leaving 7 bases not matched to a gene. The CDR3 DNA follows: TGTGCCAGCAGCCAAGGGGGACAGGGGATCACGGAGACCCAGTACTTC. Translated: CASSQGGQGITETQYF.

This chain links TRBV5-5 with TRBJ1-2; 8 positions agree with TRBD1. Germline CDR1 SGHKS, CDR2 YYEKEE (reference sequence). The J segment lost 2 bases and the V segment lost 6 bases, leaving 9 bases of the junction unmatched. CDR3 size: 15 residues. CDR3 in DNA: TGTGCCAGCATCTATGCCAACAGGGGGAACTATGGCTACACCTTC. This translates into CASIYANRGNYGYTF.

The chain combines TRBV5-3 with TRBJ1-1; 8 nucleotides line up with TRBD1. TRBV5-3 carries the ORF label, with uncertain function. V lost 4 bases, J lost 8 bases, and 7 bases stayed unmatched. This CDR3 spans 13 amino acids. This CDR3 is CARSEQGGEEAFF. In DNA form, the CDR3 reads TGTGCCAGAAGCGAACAGGGGGGTGAAGAAGCTTTCTTT.

The gene calls are TRBV18 and TRBJ2-1; D is perhaps TRBD2 (6 bases). Germline assignment: CDR1 KGHSH and CDR2 LQKENI. The V gene lost 6 bases and the J gene lost 0 bases, with 6 bases spanning the gap. The CDR3 is 13 residues long. The CDR3: CASSGGSYNEQFF. The CDR3 DNA sequence: TGTGCCAGCTCGGGGGGCTCCTACAATGAGCAGTTCTTC.

This clone was seen only once. V gene TRBV9 combines with J gene TRBJ2-4; 7 bases agree with TRBD1. V shed 3 bases and J 7 bases; nucleotides not matched to a gene: 7. CDR1 is SGDLS, CDR2 YYNGEE, per germline. The CDR3 sequence is 14 residues long. CDR3 in amino acids: CASSAPTGENIQYF. As DNA, the CDR3 is TGTGCCAGCAGCGCCCCCACAGGGGAGAACATTCAGTACTTC.

In its sample, this clone was seen a few times. The chain is built from TRBV7-7 and TRBJ2-5, with D maybe TRBD1 (5 bases). This CDR3 comprises 12 residues. With 5 bases removed from V and 5 bases from J, the gap between germline ends came to 9 bases. CDR1 SSHAT and CDR2 FNYEAQ come from the germline V gene (reference sequence). The CDR3 sequence is CASSPSGETQYF. CDR3 nucleotides: TGTGCCAGCAGCCCATCAGGGGAGACCCAGTACTTC. Variable domain in full (rest from reference TRBV7-7 and TRBJ2-5): GAGVSQSPRYKVTKRGQDVTLRCDPISSHATLYWYQQALGQGPEFLTYFNYEAQPDKSGLPSDRFSAERPEGSISTLTIQRTEQRDSAMYRCASSPSGETQYFGPGTRLLVL.

This rearrangement joins TRBV18 to TRBJ1-1; 11 bases map to TRBD1. Germline values: CDR1 KGHSH, CDR2 LQKENI. V shed 6 bases, J shed 0 bases, and the junction held 21 bases outside the gene matches. The CDR3 spans 21 residues. This CDR3 reads CASSTPRDRGVFWNMNTEAFF. The DNA of the CDR3 is TGTGCCAGCTCTACCCCCCGGGACAGGGGGGTTTTCTGGAATATGAACACTGAAGCTTTCTTT.

The V gene is TRBV19, the J gene TRBJ1-4; maybe TRBD1 (5 bases). Germline CDR1 and CDR2: LNHDA and SQIVND (reference sequence). With 3 bases removed from V and 0 bases from J, the gap between germline ends came to 11 bases. The CDR3 spans 16 residues. The CDR3 coding sequence is TGTGCCAGTAGTATGGGGGGTCGGCCAACTAATGAAAAACTGTTTTTT. It codes for CASSMGGRPTNEKLFF. Combining the CDR3 with reference TRBV19 and TRBJ1-4 gives the whole variable domain DGGITQSPKYLFRKEGQNVTLSCEQNLNHDAMYWYRQDPGQGLRLIYYSQIVNDFQKGDIAEGYSVSREKKESFPLTVTSAQKNPTAFYLCASSMGGRPTNEKLFFGSGTQLSVL.

The chain employs TRBV7-9 and TRBJ2-2, with TRBD1 as a possible D gene (6 bases). Per germline, CDR1 SEHNR and CDR2 FQNEAQ (reference sequence). V lost 5 bases and J lost 6, with 13 bases in between. The CDR3 length is 14 residues. The CDR3 bases are TGTGCCAGCAGCCAGGACTCAGGGGCCGGGGAGCTGTTTTTT. Its translation is CASSQDSGAGELFF.

This chain connects TRBV9 to TRBJ2-5; 8 bases agree with TRBD2. V lost 2 bases, J lost 1 base, and 10 bases stayed unmatched. CDR1 is SGDLS and CDR2 is YYNGEE in the germline V gene. The CDR3 covers 17 residues. CDR3 sequence: CASSVTSGAPIQETQYF. The CDR3, as DNA: TGTGCCAGCAGCGTTACTAGCGGAGCCCCTATCCAAGAGACCCAGTACTTC.

This chain joins TRBV5-5 and TRBJ1-4, with 7 positions matching TRBD1. The CDR3 is 12 residues long. Trimming removed 4 bases from V and 7 bases from J; junction bases left unmatched: 1. Germline V gives CDR1 SGHKS, CDR2 YYEKEE (reference sequence). The chain's CDR3 is CASSAGGEKLFF. Written as DNA, the CDR3 is TGTGCCAGCAGCGCAGGGGGTGAAAAACTGTTTTTT.

The gene calls are TRBV30 and TRBJ2-5, with D possibly being TRBD2 (7 bases). The V end lost 4 bases, the J end lost 5 bases, and 20 bases lay between the germline ends. CDR3 length: 15 residues. The V gene's germline CDR1 is GTSNPN and CDR2 SVGIG (reference sequence). CDR3 DNA: TGTGCCTGGACTCGGGGGGCCTCGCGGAGGGAGACCCAGTACTTC. The encoded protein is CAWTRGASRRETQYF.

The chain couples TRBV5-1 to TRBJ2-3, with D possibly being TRBD2 (7 bases). The CDR3 sequence is 16 residues long. V was shortened by 4 bases and J by 3 bases, with 18 bases between the two germline ends. The germline CDR1 and CDR2 sequences are SGHRS and YFSETQ. This CDR3 reads CASSSGVRGATDTQYF. The CDR3 bases are TGCGCCAGCAGCAGCGGCGTTCGGGGGGCGACAGATACGCAGTATTTT.

The chain employs TRBV6-5 and TRBJ2-3; TRBD1 matches 9 bases. The CDR3 spans 13 residues. V was pared by 6 bases and J by 8 bases, with 6 bases of the junction left unmatched. Germline CDR1 and CDR2: MNHEY and SVGAGI. The CDR3, as DNA: TGTGCCAGCAGCTCCGGACAGGGGCGTACGCAGTATTTT. Its protein is CASSSGQGRTQYF.

The rearrangement uses TRBV9 and TRBJ1-2; D is possibly TRBD1 (5 bases). Trimming removed 0 bases at V and 4 bases at J, with 10 bases between. This CDR3 spans 14 amino acids. Per the germline V gene, CDR1 is SGDLS and CDR2 is YYNGEE. CDR3 bases: TGTGCCAGCAGCGTAGGGCAGGGCCGCTATGGCTACACCTTC. Translating it yields CASSVGQGRYGYTF.

The J gene is TRBJ1-2, the V gene TRBV29-1; the D gene is possibly TRBD1 (5 bases). This CDR3 has 13 residues. The V gene's germline CDR1 is SQVTM and CDR2 ANQGSEA. V shed 6 bases and J shed 4 bases, with 15 bases lying between them. The CDR3 region has the DNA TGCAGCGTCGCGGGGACGACAATCTATGGCTACACCTTC. The encoded protein is CSVAGTTIYGYTF. Full variable domain (rest looked up from reference TRBV29-1 and TRBJ1-2): SAVISQKPSRDICQRGTSLTIQCQVDSQVTMMFWYRQQPGQSLTLIATANQGSEATYESGFVIDKFPISRPNLTFSTLTVSNMSPEDSSIYLCSVAGTTIYGYTFGSGTRLTVV.

The genes are TRBV6-5 and TRBJ2-5; the D gene is possibly TRBD2 (6 bases). V lost 6 bases to trimming and J lost 11 bases, with 16 bases between them. There are 12 residues in the CDR3. Germline V gene data show CDR1 as MNHEY and CDR2 as SVGAGI. CDR3 region: CASRGGAMEQYF. The CDR3 bases are TGTGCCAGCAGGGGCGGGGCGATGGAGCAGTACTTC.

In this sample, this clone turned up once. The CDR3 loop reads CASSFGLTPGTGELFF. CDR3 nucleotides: TGTGCCAGCAGCTTTGGACTAACCCCCGGCACCGGGGAGCTGTTTTTT. This sequence joins TRBV7-3 and TRBJ2-2; D possibly corresponds to TRBD2 (6 bases). This CDR3 is built from 16 residues. Germline CDR1 and CDR2: SGHTA and FQGTGA. Trimming removed 3 bases from V and 4 bases from J, with 15 bases in between.

The chain recombines TRBV7-2 with TRBJ2-7; possible D gene TRBD2, 6 bases. The CDR3 is 18 amino acids. Germline V gene lookup returns CDR1 SGHTA and CDR2 FQGNSA. Trimming took off 0 bases at V and 3 bases at J, with 21 bases between the two ends. The CDR3 protein is CASSLASGYRNLLYEQYF. The DNA of the CDR3 is TGTGCCAGCAGCTTAGCGAGCGGGTACAGAAACCTACTCTACGAGCAGTACTTC.

The chain has TRBV9 and TRBJ1-2; D is ambiguous. Trimming removed 0 bases at V and 7 bases at J, with 10 bases between. Per germline, CDR1 SGDLS and CDR2 YYNGEE. This CDR3 comprises 13 residues. The DNA for the CDR3 is TGTGCCAGCAGCGTAGGCCGGGTTGGTGGCTACACCTTC. This translates into CASSVGRVGGYTF.

The rearrangement links TRBV10-3 to TRBJ1-6, with 8 bases aligning to TRBD1. Per the germline V gene, CDR1 is ENHRY and CDR2 is SYGVKD. V dropped 6 bases and J dropped 8; count of bases not matched to a gene: 6. This CDR3 contains 14 residues. CDR3: CAISWDRTDSPLHF. The CDR3 DNA reads TGTGCCATCAGCTGGGACAGGACGGATTCACCCCTCCACTTT.

This clone was seen more than once but under ten times. This chain uses TRBV10-3 with TRBJ1-2; 7 bases agree with TRBD1. This CDR3 is 15 amino acids long. CDR1 is ENHRY and CDR2 is SYGVKD in the germline V gene. V was clipped by 6 bases and J by 2 bases; unmatched bases: 9. This CDR3 reads CAISPQGKSNYGYTF. The CDR3 DNA sequence: TGTGCCATCAGCCCACAGGGGAAATCCAACTATGGCTACACCTTC.

The V call is TRBV5-1, the J call TRBJ2-2, with a weak D call TRBD1 (6 bases). The CDR3 totals 15 residues. Germline CDR1 SGHRS, CDR2 YFSETQ. V lost 0 bases, J lost 7 bases, and 13 bases lay in between. The CDR3 DNA sequence: TGCGCCAGCAGCTTGGTGGCAGGGGCGGTCGGGGAGCTGTTTTTT. Amino acid sequence: CASSLVAGAVGELFF.

J is TRBJ1-2 and V is TRBV27; perhaps TRBD1 as D (5 bases). V lost 3 bases, J lost 4 bases, and 9 bases lay in between. This CDR3 contains 13 residues. CDR1 and CDR2 from the germline V gene are MNHEY and SMNVEV (reference sequence). CDR3 coding DNA: TGTGCCAGCAGTTTGGGGCCGTTCTATGGCTACACCTTC. Protein product: CASSLGPFYGYTF.

The chain recombines TRBV12-5 with TRBJ2-3; TRBD2 matches at 10 bases. From germline, CDR1 is LGHNT and CDR2 FRNRAP. V gave up 5 bases and J gave up 3 bases; unmatched junction bases: 2. This CDR3 spans 14 amino acids. The CDR3 DNA reads TGTGCTAGTGGTAGCGGGGGGGGTACAGATACGCAGTATTTT. Its protein is CASGSGGGTDTQYF.